The sequence of this T cell receptor (beta chain) was determined in a study of cytomegalovirus exposure and HLA in healthy donors. The PCR ran on 60 Vbeta and 13 Jbeta primers. Profiling relied on immunoSEQ multiplex PCR, and the TCRdb table lists in-frame clones only, not all of them. Among 85,000 to 130,000 clones listed, 79% were seen once. Germline CDR1 and CDR2: SGHVS and FNYEAQ. The CDR3 consists of 17 residues. Trimming cost V 2 bases and J 3 bases, with 17 bases left between them. Material: PBMCs. The rearrangement links TRBV7-6 to TRBJ2-1; TRBD2 is a possible D gene (7 bases). This receptor was identified in a female donor in good health and CMV-seropositive. This CDR3 is CASSLFVTGGIYNEQFF. The CDR3 region has the DNA TGTGCCAGCAGCTTATTTGTAACGGGGGGCATCTACAATGAGCAGTTCTTC.